One sample yielded the 28 T cell receptor beta chains listed below, sequenced in a study of blood T cell repertoires in COVID-19. Libraries were prepared by immunoSEQ multiplex PCR; TCRdb keeps only in-frame clonotypes and omits some of them. The table has 110,000 to 150,000 clones, over 70% seen once. The sample was peripheral blood. The receptors shown here come from a human donor in a cohort sampled during active COVID-19.

The chain has TRBV6-5 and TRBJ1-4, with a possible D match to TRBD1 (5 bases). Germline loops: CDR1 MNHEY, CDR2 SVGAGI. The CDR3 has 14 amino acids. With 4 bases removed from V and 8 bases from J, the gap between germline ends came to 14 bases. CDR3 sequence reads: CASSSRKGREKLFF. CDR3 nucleotides: TGTGCCAGCAGTTCCCGGAAGGGGCGCGAAAAACTGTTTTTT.

The chain couples TRBV3-1 (or the pseudogene TRBV3-2) to TRBJ1-6; 9 nucleotides match TRBD1. Germline V gives CDR1 LGHDT, CDR2 YNNKEL (reference sequence). This CDR3 has 16 amino acids. Trimming removed 3 bases from V and 5 bases from J; junction bases left unmatched: 5. The CDR3 DNA is TGTGCCAGCAGCCAGGCGGACAGGGGTAATAATTCACCCCTCCACTTT. Amino acid sequence: CASSQADRGNNSPLHF.

This chain uses TRBV6-1 with TRBJ1-2; TRBD1 agrees at 9 bases. J lost 7 bases, V lost 2 bases, and 8 bases had no gene match. CDR3 length: 15 residues. CDR1 MNHNS and CDR2 SASEGT come from the germline V gene. CDR3: CASSEIGTGIGGYTF. The CDR3, as DNA: TGTGCCAGCAGTGAAATCGGGACAGGGATAGGTGGCTACACCTTC.

The chain is built from TRBV7-2 and TRBJ1-2; D ambiguous. CDR1 is SGHTA, CDR2 FQGNSA, per germline. The CDR3 is made up of 14 amino acids. The ends were cut back, 2 bases at V and 2 bases at J, with 9 bases in the middle. The CDR3 bases are TGTGCCAGCAGCTTACGTACACCCAACTATGGCTACACCTTC. As protein: CASSLRTPNYGYTF.

V is TRBV5-6 and J is TRBJ1-4; TRBD1 might be the D (5 bases). Germline-derived CDR1 and CDR2 are SGHDT and YYEEEE. The CDR3 runs to 13 residues. V dropped 4 bases and J dropped 10 bases, with 14 bases sitting between them. The CDR3, as DNA: TGTGCCAGCAGCCCGCTCGGGGGTGTAAAACTGTTTTTT. This codes for CASSPLGGVKLFF.

The chain combines TRBV18 with TRBJ1-3, with a tentative D call TRBD1 (6 bases). This CDR3 comprises 15 residues. The ends were cut back, 3 bases at V and 0 bases at J, with 9 bases in the middle. In germline, CDR1 is KGHSH, CDR2 LQKENI. The CDR3 DNA sequence: TGTGCCAGCTCACCGCAACAGGGCTCTGGAAACACCATATATTTT. Amino acid sequence: CASSPQQGSGNTIYF.

The V call is TRBV2, the J call TRBJ1-2; D is perhaps TRBD1 (5 bases). The V gene's germline CDR1 is SNHLY and CDR2 FYNNEI. This CDR3 is 14 amino acids long. Trimming left V 3 bases short and J 7 bases short, with 15 bases between. CDR3 nucleotide sequence: TGTGCCAGCAGTGATACAATACCGGGGGGTGGCTACACCTTC. It encodes CASSDTIPGGGYTF.

The rearrangement joins TRBV9 to TRBJ2-7; D perhaps matches TRBD1 (5 bases). In germline, CDR1 is SGDLS, CDR2 YYNGEE. The V end was cut by 3 bases, the J end by 6 bases, with 13 bases between. CDR3 length: 13 residues. The CDR3 loop reads CASSEGQGIEQYV. The CDR3 coding sequence is TGTGCCAGCAGCGAAGGCCAGGGCATCGAGCAGTACGTC.

The J gene is TRBJ1-1, the V gene TRBV19; possible D gene TRBD1, 6 bases. Trimming cost V 3 bases and J 10 bases, with 15 bases left between them. The germline gives CDR1 LNHDA, CDR2 SQIVND (reference sequence). The CDR3 runs to 13 residues. This CDR3 reads CASSMRAGAGAFF. The CDR3 DNA reads as TGTGCCAGTAGTATGAGGGCGGGGGCCGGAGCTTTCTTT.

The J gene is TRBJ2-3, the V gene TRBV5-1, with 10 positions matching TRBD2. The V segment lost 2 bases and the J segment 8 bases; nucleotides outside the gene matches: 8. The germline V gene has CDR1 SGHRS and CDR2 YFSETQ. The CDR3 has 15 amino acids. The CDR3 DNA follows: TGCGCCAGCAGCTTTGCTAGCGGGGGTCGGGGTACGCAGTATTTT. This sequence encodes CASSFASGGRGTQYF.

In its sample, this clone was seen a few times. The rearrangement links TRBV5-4 to TRBJ1-2; D call uncertain. Germline lookup yields CDR1 SGHNT and CDR2 YYREEE (reference sequence). Deletions cut 4 bases from V and 8 bases from J, with 15 bases between. The CDR3 is 13 amino acids. The CDR3 protein is CASSRVPSGGYTF. The CDR3 DNA reads as TGTGCCAGCAGCCGAGTGCCCTCGGGGGGCTACACCTTC.

J is TRBJ2-6 and V is TRBV7-2, with a weak D call TRBD2 (6 bases). The CDR3 length is 17 residues. Germline lookup yields CDR1 SGHTA and CDR2 FQGNSA. Trimming pared 1 base from V and 0 bases from J, leaving 10 bases between. CDR3 DNA sequence: TGTGCCAGCAGCTTAGGGGGGGTTATCTCTGGGGCCAACGTCCTGACTTTC. Translating it yields CASSLGGVISGANVLTF.

This clone is a singleton in its sample. The J gene is TRBJ1-2, the V gene TRBV6-2 or TRBV6-3; D ambiguous. Germline CDR1 MNHEY, CDR2 SVGEGT. V was cut by 5 bases and J by 6 bases, with 7 bases left in between. This CDR3 is 11 amino acids long. The CDR3 loop is CASSTEDGYTF. In DNA, the CDR3 is TGTGCCAGCAGTACAGAAGATGGCTACACCTTC.

This sequence joins TRBV19 and TRBJ1-1; D might be TRBD1 (6 bases). The length of the CDR3 is 15 residues. Germline lookup yields CDR1 LNHDA and CDR2 SQIVND (reference sequence). V was clipped by 8 bases and J by 2 bases, with 18 bases between them. The CDR3 is CASGTTGTENTEAFF. CDR3 sequence (DNA): TGTGCCAGTGGAACTACAGGGACGGAAAACACTGAAGCTTTCTTT.

The chain links TRBV7-3 to TRBJ2-1; D perhaps matches TRBD2 (6 bases). The germline CDR1 and CDR2 sequences are SGHTA and FQGTGA. This CDR3 contains 17 residues. Trimming took off 5 bases at V and 0 bases at J, with 17 bases between the two ends. CDR3 nucleotide sequence: TGTGCCAGCAGCCAGTGGAAGGGCGGGGTCTCCTACAATGAGCAGTTCTTC. Its translation is CASSQWKGGVSYNEQFF.

The chain employs TRBV2 and TRBJ1-5; D is uncertain. Germline V gene lookup returns CDR1 SNHLY and CDR2 FYNNEI. V was shortened by 4 bases and J by 10 bases, with 14 bases between the two germline ends. The CDR3 covers 13 residues. The chain's CDR3 is CASSVQPNSPQHF. CDR3 DNA sequence: TGTGCCAGCAGTGTTCAACCGAACAGTCCCCAGCATTTT.

This clone was seen only once. In DNA, the CDR3 is TGTGCCAGCACCAGGGGGCTCTTCTATGGCTACACCTTC. Its protein is CASTRGLFYGYTF. The chain recombines TRBV12-3 or TRBV12-4 with TRBJ1-2, with 8 bases fitting TRBD1. The CDR3 consists of 13 residues. The V segment lost 7 bases and the J segment 4 bases; nucleotides outside the gene matches: 5.

The chain uses TRBV5-6 and TRBJ2-6; perhaps TRBD1 as D (6 bases). CDR1 and CDR2 from the germline V gene are SGHDT and YYEEEE. Between the trimmed V and J ends, which lost 8 bases and 0 bases, there was a span of 21 bases. This CDR3 comprises 18 residues. The CDR3 DNA reads as TGTGCCAGTAGGACAGCGATCCCACCACACTCTGGGGCCAACGTCCTGACTTTC. Its protein is CASRTAIPPHSGANVLTF.

The chain employs TRBV15 and TRBJ2-1; 10 nucleotides align to TRBD2. The CDR3 covers 15 residues. The V gene's germline CDR1 is LNHNV and CDR2 YYDKDF (reference sequence). Trimming at V came to 5 bases and at J to 10 bases, leaving 11 bases not matched to a gene. In DNA, the CDR3 is TGTGCCACCAGCCGCGATAGCGGGAGGAATGGCGAGCAGTTCTTC. Translated, it gives CATSRDSGRNGEQFF.

V is TRBV29-1 and J is TRBJ2-3; tentatively, D is TRBD1 (5 bases). Deletions cut 2 bases from V and 6 bases from J, with 9 bases between. Looked up from germline, CDR1 is SQVTM and CDR2 is ANQGSEA. The CDR3 covers 12 residues. The DNA of the CDR3 is TGCAGCGTTGAAACAGGAGTTGATACGCAGTATTTT. This codes for CSVETGVDTQYF.

V and J are TRBV29-1 and TRBJ2-2, with D unresolved. This CDR3 has 11 amino acids. V dropped 4 bases and J dropped 8 bases, with 8 bases sitting between them. Per germline, CDR1 SQVTM and CDR2 ANQGSEA. This CDR3 reads CSVGRTGELFF. The CDR3 nucleotides read TGCAGCGTTGGCCGTACAGGGGAGCTGTTTTTT.

This chain connects TRBV9 to TRBJ2-1; 8 nucleotides align to TRBD2. V was clipped by 3 bases and J by 9 bases; unmatched bases: 14. The germline gives CDR1 SGDLS, CDR2 YYNGEE. The CDR3 totals 16 residues. The CDR3 reads CASSARPEREFSEQFF. The CDR3 DNA reads TGTGCCAGCAGCGCGCGCCCAGAGCGGGAGTTTAGTGAGCAGTTCTTC. Full variable domain (rest looked up from reference TRBV9 and TRBJ2-1): DSGVTQTPKHLITATGQRVTLRCSPRSGDLSVYWYQQSLDQGLQFLIQYYNGEERAKGNILERFSAQQFPDLHSELNLSSLELGDSALYFCASSARPEREFSEQFFGPGTRLTVL.

The rearrangement joins TRBV10-3 to TRBJ2-7, with TRBD1 matching over 9 bases. The CDR3 contains 16 residues. The V and J ends lost 5 bases and 1 base, in that order; junction bases with no gene match: 9. Germline CDR1 is ENHRY and CDR2 is SYGVKD. The CDR3 here is CAISTESGTGSYEQYF. For the CDR3, the DNA is TGTGCCATCAGTACAGAGTCCGGGACAGGGTCCTACGAGCAGTACTTC.

The chain uses TRBV24-1 and TRBJ2-1; a weak D match, TRBD2 (7 bases). V was clipped by 4 bases and J by 9 bases, with 21 bases between them. Germline V CDR1 and CDR2: KGHDR, SFDVKD. The CDR3 extends over 16 amino acids. The CDR3 DNA reads TGTGCCACCAGTGACCCCCGGACTAGGGGGGCTGCTGAGCAGTTCTTC. Translation gives CATSDPRTRGAAEQFF.

This chain links TRBV19 with TRBJ1-5, with D unresolved. V lost 3 bases, J lost 5 bases, and 17 bases lay in between. Germline lookup yields CDR1 LNHDA and CDR2 SQIVND (reference sequence). The CDR3 totals 16 residues. CDR3 sequence (DNA): TGTGCCAGTAGTATTCGCGGAGGGTTTAGGGATCAGCCCCAGCATTTT. This encodes CASSIRGGFRDQPQHF.

The chain has TRBV27 and TRBJ2-7; 7 bases fit TRBD2. CDR1 and CDR2 from the germline V gene are MNHEY and SMNVEV (reference sequence). This CDR3 contains 15 residues. With V trimmed by 5 bases and J by 3 bases, 10 bases remained unmatched. The CDR3 loop reads CASSLIWGRGYEQYF. For the CDR3, the DNA is TGTGCCAGCAGTCTGATATGGGGGAGGGGCTACGAGCAGTACTTC.

The chain uses TRBV5-3 and TRBJ2-7; D is perhaps TRBD2 (5 bases). TRBV5-3 is an ORF, with its function uncertain. V lost 1 base and J lost 0, with 23 bases in between. The CDR3 covers 19 residues. The CDR3 sequence: CARSLSAGYRGGNSYEQYV. CDR3 in DNA: TGTGCCAGAAGCTTGTCCGCTGGTTACCGAGGAGGTAACTCCTACGAGCAGTACGTC.

This clone came up a few times. The rearrangement links TRBV6-2 or TRBV6-3 to TRBJ2-5; D call uncertain. The CDR3 is made up of 11 amino acids. Germline CDR1 reads MNHEY; CDR2 reads SVGEGT. The V and J ends lost 5 bases and 5 bases respectively, with 6 bases between them. DNA of the CDR3: TGTGCCAGCAGTGATAGCGAGACCCAGTACTTC. Amino acid sequence: CASSDSETQYF.